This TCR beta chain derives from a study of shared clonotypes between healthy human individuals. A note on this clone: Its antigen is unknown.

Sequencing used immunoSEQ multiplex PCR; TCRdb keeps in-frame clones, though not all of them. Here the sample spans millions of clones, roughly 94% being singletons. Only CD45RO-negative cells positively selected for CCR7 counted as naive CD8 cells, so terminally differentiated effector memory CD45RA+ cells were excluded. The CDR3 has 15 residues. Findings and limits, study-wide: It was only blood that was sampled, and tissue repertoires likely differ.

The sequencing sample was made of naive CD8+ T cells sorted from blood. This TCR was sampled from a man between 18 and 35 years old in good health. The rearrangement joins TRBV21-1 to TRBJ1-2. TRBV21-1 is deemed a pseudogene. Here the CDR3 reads CASSDYLGGSEGYTF. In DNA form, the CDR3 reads TGTGCCAGCAGCGATTATCTCGGGGGCTCGGAAGGCTACACCTTC.